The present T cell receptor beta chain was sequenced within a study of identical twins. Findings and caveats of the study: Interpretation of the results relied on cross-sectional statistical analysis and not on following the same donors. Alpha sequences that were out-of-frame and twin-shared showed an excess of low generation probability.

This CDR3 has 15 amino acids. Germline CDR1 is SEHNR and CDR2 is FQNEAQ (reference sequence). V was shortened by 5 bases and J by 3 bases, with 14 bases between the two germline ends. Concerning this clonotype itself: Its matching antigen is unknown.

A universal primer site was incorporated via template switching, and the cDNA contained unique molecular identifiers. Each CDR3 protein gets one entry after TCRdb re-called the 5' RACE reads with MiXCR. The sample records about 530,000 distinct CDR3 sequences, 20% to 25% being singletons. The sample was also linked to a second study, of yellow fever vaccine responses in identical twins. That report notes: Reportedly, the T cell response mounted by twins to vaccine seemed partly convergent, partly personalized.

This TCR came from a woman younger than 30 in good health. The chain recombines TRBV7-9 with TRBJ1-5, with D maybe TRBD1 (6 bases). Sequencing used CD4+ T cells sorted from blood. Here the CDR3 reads CASSPPGGVNQPQHF. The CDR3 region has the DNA TGTGCCAGCAGCCCACCTGGGGGCGTCAATCAGCCCCAGCATTTT.